Listed below are T cell receptor beta chains from one sample, sequenced in a study of coeliac disease. Only in-frame clones appear in the TCRdb table, and some are missing; sequencing was by immunoSEQ multiplex PCR. The sample carries fewer than 3,000 clones, 50% to 80% recorded once. The sequencing sample was made of intraepithelial lymphocytes from the gut. These receptors all stem from a woman aged 70-85 years with celiac disease on a gluten-free diet. The CDR3 runs from the conserved cysteine through the conserved F or W.

>TRBV28|TRBJ2-7
CASSFTDGGYEQYF
>TRBV5-1|TRBJ2-5
CATAGTGPETQYF
>TRBV19|TRBJ1-3
CASSNRVFGNTIYF
>TRBV6-5|TRBJ1-2
CASSLNGQGFYGYTF
>TRBV10-3|TRBJ2-1
CAINRGDNEQFF
>TRBV5-1|TRBJ1-2
CASSLTVNYGYTF
>TRBV13|TRBJ1-1
CASSLEGHRNTEAFF
>TRBV7-2|TRBJ2-7
CASSLAPGAGGYEQYF
>TRBV11-2|TRBJ1-4
CASSLAGGGEKLFF
>TRBV11-2|TRBJ1-2
CASSSITTGGLYGYTF
>TRBV5-6|TRBJ1-3
CASSLVTGSVRNTIYF
>TRBV2|TRBJ1-6
CASSEARGYNSPLHF
>TRBV4-1|TRBJ2-2
CASSHFRGSGELFF
>TRBV7-9|TRBJ2-3
CASSDRPGGRGDTQYF
>TRBV6-1|TRBJ2-1
CASSVKQRAGDEQFF
>TRBV10-3|TRBJ2-7
CAISEPGLAGAPSYEQYF
>TRBV6-5|TRBJ1-1
CASSKIPGQLEAFF
>TRBV15|TRBJ2-5
CATSRDRGQETQYF
>TRBV9|TRBJ2-6
CASSAQRGEITGANVLTF
>TRBV5-4|TRBJ1-1
CASSPAEGTAFF
>TRBV7-6|TRBJ2-1
CASSWDRALTYNEQFF
>TRBV5-1|TRBJ2-3
CASSLEGAGADTQYF
>TRBV2|TRBJ1-3
CASSDSTGLSGNTIYF
>TRBV11-2|TRBJ2-2
CASSQQGGRTGELFF
>TRBV19|TRBJ1-5
CASSSQGASELSNQPQHF
>TRBV27|TRBJ2-5
CASSLDIQETQYF
>TRBV6-1|TRBJ1-3
CASSPTGVGNTIYF
>TRBV4-3|TRBJ2-1
CASSQVLWTSGYNEQFF
>TRBV2|TRBJ1-5
CASSDPSDRGGNQPQHF
>TRBV10-1|TRBJ2-6
CASSRGRFGANVLTF
>TRBV14|TRBJ2-6
CASSQGSGRGSGANVLTF
>TRBV4-2|TRBJ1-1
CASSLGQGNTEAFF
>TRBV7-2|TRBJ1-1
CASSLSPGSVAFF
>TRBV7-2|TRBJ2-1
CASSLAGYGDEQFF
>TRBV18|TRBJ1-2
CASSSGVYGYTF
>TRBV27|TRBJ1-5
CASSLSSLGANQPQHF
>TRBV5-1|TRBJ2-7
CASSLSLGGQNYEQYF
>TRBV5-4|TRBJ2-7
CASSLFGTVPYEQYF
>TRBV19|TRBJ1-3
CASSLQGLSSGNTIYF
>TRBV20-1|TRBJ2-7
CSAGTFYEQYF
>TRBV10-1|TRBJ2-5
CASSAWDRGKETQYF
>TRBV12-5|TRBJ1-2
CASGSGHQNYGYTF
>TRBV7-2|TRBJ1-3
CASSFQPGVAGNTIYF
>TRBV13|TRBJ2-5
CASSLEGKETQYF
>TRBV6-5|TRBJ2-5
CASSYDGAGVSETQYF
>TRBV9|TRBJ2-3
CASSVDGIRTDTQYF
>TRBV5-1|TRBJ2-7
CASRSGTGVREQYF
>TRBV6-5|TRBJ1-2
CASSYWWRGGYTF
>TRBV5-4|TRBJ2-7
CASSNANSYEQYF
>TRBV5-4|TRBJ2-1
CASRVGGPGYNEQFF
>TRBV2|TRBJ2-5
CASSDLAGGPETQYF
>TRBV7-2|TRBJ1-1
CASSATGGLVDTEAFF
>TRBV11-3|TRBJ2-3
CASSLDSVGSGGTDTQYF
>TRBV7-9|TRBJ2-1
CASSPREHSNYNEQFF